What follows describes a single TCR beta chain. Its specificity is not known. Both 60 Vbeta primers and 13 Jbeta primers went into the PCR. Sequenced by immunoSEQ multiplex PCR; TCRdb stores in-frame clones only, minus some. Here the sample spans approximately 120,000 clones, approximately 17% being singletons. The CDR3 runs to 12 residues. Germline lookup yields CDR1 SQVTM and CDR2 ANQGSEA. V was pared by 7 bases and J by 4 bases, with 5 bases of the junction left unmatched. These data belong to a study of cytomegalovirus exposure and HLA in healthy donors. Study background: Membership in the Caucasian-associated ancestry cluster was found for about four fifths of roughly 400 genotyped donors. General study findings and limits: There were some V segments, including TRBV6-2 and TRBV6-3, excluded as indistinguishable. It was reported in a later analysis that an Asian-associated ancestry cluster showed fewer N-insertions than the 666-donor mean. In a later analysis, TCR beta V- and J-gene trimming showed a link to a missense DCLRE1C variant.

The sequence came from a female donor in good health and CMV-seropositive. Input material: PBMCs. V and J are TRBV29-1 and TRBJ2-3; 7 positions match TRBD1. The CDR3 region is CSEKTGADTQYF. The CDR3 coding sequence is TGCAGCGAAAAAACAGGGGCAGATACGCAGTATTTT.